These 20 T cell receptor beta chains came from one sample sequenced in a study of cytomegalovirus exposure and HLA in healthy donors. Amplification used 60 Vbeta primers and 13 Jbeta primers. Produced via immunoSEQ multiplex PCR; TCRdb's table is partial and in-frame only. The data hold around 150,000 clones, with around 80% observed a single time. The sequencing input was PBMCs. The receptor source for this set is a man aged 30 to 45 in good health and CMV-seropositive.

This clone was seen a single time. The chain has TRBV18 and TRBJ1-5; D unresolved. V lost 6 bases and J 5 bases, leaving 17 bases between the germline ends. Germline loops: CDR1 KGHSH, CDR2 LQKENI. The CDR3 is 15 residues long. CDR3 DNA sequence: TGTGCCAGCTCCCGATATGGGTCGGGAGATCAGCCCCAGCATTTT. This sequence encodes CASSRYGSGDQPQHF. Variable domain in full (rest from reference TRBV18 and TRBJ1-5): NAGVMQNPRHLVRRRGQEARLRCSPMKGHSHVYWYRQLPEEGLKFMVYLQKENIIDESGMPKERFSAEFPKEGPSILRIQQVVRGDSAAYFCASSRYGSGDQPQHFGDGTRLSIL.

The genes are TRBV27 and TRBJ1-2; possible D gene TRBD1, 6 bases. Trimming cost V 4 bases and J 7 bases, with 10 bases left between them. CDR1 and CDR2 from the germline V gene are MNHEY and SMNVEV (reference sequence). This CDR3 region has 12 residues. The DNA for the CDR3 is TGTGCCAGCAGTTCCAGGGGATCTGGCTACACCTTC. Its protein product is CASSSRGSGYTF.

The rearrangement links TRBV28 to TRBJ2-7; tentative D call: TRBD2 (5 bases). CDR1 and CDR2 (germline): MDHEN, SYDVKM. The CDR3 spans 15 residues. Trimming removed 2 bases at V and 3 bases at J, with 14 bases between. This CDR3 is CASSLAGRESYEQYF. The CDR3, as DNA: TGTGCCAGCAGTTTAGCTGGCCGGGAAAGCTACGAGCAGTACTTC.

The V gene is TRBV7-9, the J gene TRBJ1-1, with D possibly TRBD1 on 5 matching bases. The V end was cut by 8 bases, the J end by 0 bases, with 16 bases between. CDR1 and CDR2 (germline): SEHNR, FQNEAQ (reference sequence). This CDR3 is built from 15 residues. CDR3 region: CASAPGPHMNTEAFF. DNA of the CDR3: TGTGCCAGCGCGCCAGGGCCCCATATGAACACTGAAGCTTTCTTT. The variable domain in full, completed from reference TRBV7-9 and TRBJ1-1, reads DTGVSQNPRHKITKRGQNVTFRCDPISEHNRLYWYRQTLGQGPEFLTYFQNEAQLEKSRLLSDRFSAERPKGSFSTLEIQRTEQGDSAMYLCASAPGPHMNTEAFFGQGTRLTVV.

This clone showed up just a few times. The CDR3 here is CASSADSLNTEAFF. The DNA for the CDR3 is TGCGCCAGCAGCGCGGACAGCCTGAACACTGAAGCTTTCTTT. The V and J genes are TRBV5-1 and TRBJ1-1; TRBD1 might be the D (6 bases). CDR3 length: 14 residues. The germline gives CDR1 SGHRS, CDR2 YFSETQ. The V end lost 4 bases, the J end lost 0 bases, and 10 bases lay between the germline ends. The whole variable domain, filled in from reference TRBV5-1 and TRBJ1-1, reads KAGVTQTPRYLIKTRGQQVTLSCSPISGHRSVSWYQQTPGQGLQFLFEYFSETQRNKGNFPGRFSGRQFSNSRSEMNVSTLELGDSALYLCASSADSLNTEAFFGQGTRLTVV.

The V call is TRBV27, the J call TRBJ1-1, with a possible D match to TRBD1 (6 bases). The V end was cut by 2 bases, the J end by 3 bases, with 16 bases between. Per the germline V gene, CDR1 is MNHEY and CDR2 is SMNVEV (reference sequence). The CDR3 extends over 16 amino acids. The CDR3 loop is CASSLIRQDLDTEAFF. Here the CDR3 DNA reads TGTGCCAGCAGTTTAATTAGACAGGACCTAGACACTGAAGCTTTCTTT.

This sequence joins TRBV6-5 and TRBJ2-7; 7 nucleotides match TRBD2. With 0 bases clipped from V and 0 bases from J, the junction kept 2 bases outside the gene matches. This CDR3 region has 15 residues. CDR1 is MNHEY, CDR2 SVGAGI, per germline. CDR3 DNA: TGTGCCAGCAGTTACTCGGGACTAAGCTCCTACGAGCAGTACTTC. This encodes CASSYSGLSSYEQYF.

The chain joins TRBV19 to TRBJ2-7; a possible D gene is TRBD1 (5 bases). CDR3 length equals 13 residues. V lost 8 bases, J lost 4 bases, and 15 bases lay in between. From germline, CDR1 is LNHDA and CDR2 SQIVND (reference sequence). Written as DNA, the CDR3 is TGTGCCAGTTGCGGACAAGCAGGTTACGAGCAGTACTTC. Its translation: CASCGQAGYEQYF. Drawing the rest from reference TRBV19 and TRBJ2-7, the complete variable domain is DGGITQSPKYLFRKEGQNVTLSCEQNLNHDAMYWYRQDPGQGLRLIYYSQIVNDFQKGDIAEGYSVSREKKESFPLTVTSAQKNPTAFYLCASCGQAGYEQYFGPGTRLTVT.

J is TRBJ2-7 and V is TRBV2; tentatively, D is TRBD1 (5 bases). The CDR3 is made up of 13 amino acids. The germline V and J ends were trimmed by 1 base and 5 bases, with 9 bases remaining between them. CDR1 is SNHLY and CDR2 is FYNNEI in the germline V gene. CDR3: CASSEGGLNEQYF. CDR3 in DNA: TGTGCCAGCAGTGAAGGGGGCTTGAACGAGCAGTACTTC. The full variable domain, its missing parts supplied by reference TRBV2 and TRBJ2-7, is EPEVTQTPSHQVTQMGQEVILRCVPISNHLYFYWYRQILGQKVEFLVSFYNNEISEKSEIFDDQFSVERPDGSNFTLKIRSTKLEDSAMYFCASSEGGLNEQYFGPGTRLTVT.

In this sample, this clone turned up once. The genes are TRBV10-1 and TRBJ2-3, with 9 bases lining up with TRBD2. Germline lookup yields CDR1 WNHNN and CDR2 SYGVQD (reference sequence). V shed 0 bases, J shed 6 bases, and the junction held 10 bases outside the gene matches. The CDR3 length is 17 residues. The CDR3 sequence is CASSESKLAGRPDTQYF. The DNA for the CDR3 is TGCGCCAGCAGTGAGTCGAAGCTAGCGGGGAGGCCTGATACGCAGTATTTT.

The chain combines TRBV19 with TRBJ2-1; 9 positions agree with TRBD2. In germline, CDR1 is LNHDA, CDR2 SQIVND (reference sequence). The CDR3 has 14 amino acids. V was clipped by 8 bases and J by 6 bases; unmatched bases: 8. The CDR3 region is CASSTGLAVNEQFF. DNA of the CDR3: TGTGCCAGTTCAACGGGACTAGCTGTCAATGAGCAGTTCTTC.

This rearrangement joins TRBV27 to TRBJ1-4; 8 bases line up with TRBD1. J lost 6 bases, V lost 0 bases, and 3 bases had no gene match. From germline, CDR1 is MNHEY and CDR2 SMNVEV (reference sequence). This CDR3 has 15 amino acids. The CDR3, as DNA: TGTGCCAGCAGTTTATCGGCGACAGGGGATGAAAAACTGTTTTTT. This translates into CASSLSATGDEKLFF.

This chain links TRBV6-5 with TRBJ2-7; D not certain. V shed 2 bases and J shed 5 bases, with 10 bases lying between them. The CDR3 has 13 residues. Germline V gene sequence: CDR1 MNHEY, CDR2 SVGAGI. The CDR3 is CASSYTLKHEQYF. In nucleotides, the CDR3 is TGTGCCAGCAGTTACACCCTAAAGCACGAGCAGTACTTC.

The rearrangement joins TRBV7-2 to TRBJ2-3, with TRBD2 matching over 11 bases. V shed 2 bases and J 2 bases; nucleotides not matched to a gene: 9. CDR3 length equals 18 residues. Germline CDR1 and CDR2: SGHTA and FQGNSA. The CDR3 DNA follows: TGTGCCAGCAGCTTAAAAGTATCACTAGCGGGAGCCACAGATACGCAGTATTTT. Its translation: CASSLKVSLAGATDTQYF.

The V call is TRBV10-3, the J call TRBJ2-5, with TRBD2 matching over 9 bases. Germline CDR1 reads ENHRY; CDR2 reads SYGVKD. The CDR3 extends over 15 amino acids. V was pared by 5 bases and J by 3 bases, with 7 bases of the junction left unmatched. The CDR3 sequence is CAISNRQRGEETQYF. The DNA of the CDR3 is TGTGCCATCAGTAACAGACAGCGGGGGGAAGAGACCCAGTACTTC.

The genes are TRBV28 and TRBJ2-7; tentative D call: TRBD2 (6 bases). This CDR3 has 14 residues. The ends were cut back, 10 bases at V and 1 base at J, with 17 bases in the middle. Germline V gene data show CDR1 as MDHEN and CDR2 as SYDVKM. This CDR3 reads CAIRTEGNSYEQYF. The CDR3 DNA reads as TGTGCCATCAGGACGGAGGGGAATTCCTACGAGCAGTACTTC. The full variable domain, completed using reference TRBV28 and TRBJ2-7, is DVKVTQSSRYLVKRTGEKVFLECVQDMDHENMFWYRQDPGLGLRLIYFSYDVKMKEKGDIPEGYSVSREKKERFSLILESASTNQTSMYLCAIRTEGNSYEQYFGPGTRLTVT.

The chain combines TRBV12-5 with TRBJ1-2; a possible D gene is TRBD1 (6 bases). Germline V gene data show CDR1 as LGHNT and CDR2 as FRNRAP. The V end lost 2 bases, the J end lost 8 bases, and 27 bases lay between the germline ends. This CDR3 is 18 amino acids long. CDR3 in amino acids: CASGLNRGVDSRYGGYTF. The CDR3 bases are TGTGCTAGTGGTTTGAATAGGGGTGTGGACAGTCGTTATGGCGGCTACACCTTC.

V and J are TRBV19 and TRBJ1-1; D not certain. This CDR3 spans 15 amino acids. Germline V gene lookup returns CDR1 LNHDA and CDR2 SQIVND (reference sequence). Trimming took 2 bases from V and 1 from J, leaving 11 bases between them. The CDR3 DNA sequence: TGTGCCAGTAGTATATCCGGTAATGCGAACACTGAAGCTTTCTTT. Protein: CASSISGNANTEAFF. Together with reference TRBV19 and TRBJ1-1, the CDR3 gives the full variable domain: DGGITQSPKYLFRKEGQNVTLSCEQNLNHDAMYWYRQDPGQGLRLIYYSQIVNDFQKGDIAEGYSVSREKKESFPLTVTSAQKNPTAFYLCASSISGNANTEAFFGQGTRLTVV.

The chain combines TRBV4-2 with TRBJ2-3; D unresolved. V lost 0 bases and J 3 bases, leaving 7 bases between the germline ends. Germline CDR1 is LGHNA and CDR2 is YNFKEQ. The CDR3 extends over 14 amino acids. CDR3 DNA: TGTGCCAGCAGCCAAGAGGAAGCGACAGATACGCAGTATTTT. This encodes CASSQEEATDTQYF.

J is TRBJ1-2 and V is TRBV7-3; TRBD1 matches 7 bases. Germline V lookup: CDR1 SGHTA, CDR2 FQGTGA. After removal of 4 bases from V and 4 bases from J, the junction contained 9 bases not matched to a gene. The CDR3 runs to 15 residues. The CDR3 loop reads CASSSLGGLGYGYTF. DNA for the CDR3: TGTGCCAGCAGCTCCTTAGGGGGCCTTGGCTATGGCTACACCTTC.